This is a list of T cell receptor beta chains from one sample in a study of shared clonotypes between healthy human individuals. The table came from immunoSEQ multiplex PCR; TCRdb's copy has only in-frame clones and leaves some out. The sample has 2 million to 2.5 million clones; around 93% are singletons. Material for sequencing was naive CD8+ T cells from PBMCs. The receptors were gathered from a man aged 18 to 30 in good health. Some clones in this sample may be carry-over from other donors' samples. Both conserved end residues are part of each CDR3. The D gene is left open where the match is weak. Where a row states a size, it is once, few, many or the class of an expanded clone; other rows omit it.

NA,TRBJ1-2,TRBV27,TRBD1,TGTGCCAGCAGTTTCTCTCGGACAGGTTTTAACTATGGCTACACCTTC,CASSFSRTGFNYGYTF
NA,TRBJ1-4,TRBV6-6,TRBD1,TGTGCCATCAAGGACAGGGTGGGTGAAAAACTGTTTTTT,CAIKDRVGEKLFF
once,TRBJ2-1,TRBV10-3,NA,TGTGCCACCGTAGGACTGGAGAGCTACGAGCAGTTCTTC,CATVGLESYEQFF
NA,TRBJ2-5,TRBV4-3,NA,TGCGCCAGCAGCCCGGGAGCCCGCAGGGTCGGAGAGACCCAGTACTTC,CASSPGARRVGETQYF
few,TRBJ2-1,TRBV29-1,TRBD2,TGCAGCGTTGATCGGACTAGCGGGCTCTACAATGAGCAGTTCTTC,CSVDRTSGLYNEQFF
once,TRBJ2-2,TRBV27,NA,TGTGCCAGCAGCCTGGATGGGTCCGGGGAGCTGTTTTTT,CASSLDGSGELFF
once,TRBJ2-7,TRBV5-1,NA,TGCGCCAGCAGCCTGGATCGGTCCTCCTACGAGCAGTACTTC,CASSLDRSSYEQYF
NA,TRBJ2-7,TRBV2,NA,TGTGCCAGCATGGAGACAGGTGAGGAGCAGTACTTC,CASMETGEEQYF
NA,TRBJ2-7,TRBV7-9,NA,TGTGCCAGCAGCCACCAGACTAGCTCCTACGAGCAGTACTTC,CASSHQTSSYEQYF
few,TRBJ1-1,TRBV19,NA,TGTGCCAGTAGTACAGGGTTGAACACTGAAGCTTTCTTT,CASSTGLNTEAFF
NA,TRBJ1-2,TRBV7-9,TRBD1,TGTGCCAGCAGCTTAGAGGGTCTGGGACAGGGTGGCTATGGCTACACCTTC,CASSLEGLGQGGYGYTF
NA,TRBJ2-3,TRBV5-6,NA,TGTGCCAGCAGCTTCATCACAGATACGCAGTATTTT,CASSFITDTQYF
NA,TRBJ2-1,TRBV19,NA,TGTGCCAGTAGTATAGATCTCGAGTCACCGGGACTGGAACATCAGTTCTTC,CASSIDLESPGLEHQFF
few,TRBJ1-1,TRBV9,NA,TGTGCCAGCAGCGTAGTAACTGAAGCTTTCTTT,CASSVVTEAFF